This entry features one TCR beta chain sequence. The antigen remains unidentified. The record originates from a study of graft-versus-host responses after intestinal transplantation. Trimming at V came to 11 bases and at J to 8 bases, leaving 7 bases not matched to a gene. The germline CDR1 and CDR2 sequences are MNHEY and SMNVEV (reference sequence). This CDR3 has 11 residues. The data were produced by immunoSEQ multiplex PCR, yet TCRdb's version contains in-frame clones alone and is incomplete. In the table there are approximately 75,000 clones, almost 90% of which are singletons. This TCR came from a human donor who was the organ donor for an intestinal transplant. Sequencing was performed on unstimulated CD8+ T cells sorted from spleen or lymph node cells, taken before transplant. This sequence joins TRBV27 and TRBJ1-1; 8 bases are shared with TRBD1. The DNA for the CDR3 is TGTGCCTCTAGGACAGGGATGGAAGCTTTCTTT. Its protein product is CASRTGMEAFF.